This TCR beta chain stems from a study of blood T cell repertoires in COVID-19. Measured with immunoSEQ multiplex PCR; TCRdb has only the in-frame clones, and not every one. The table lists approximately 80,000 clones, about 85% of them singletons. Germline V gene lookup returns CDR1 KGHDR and CDR2 SFDVKD. The CDR3 contains 13 residues. The V gene lost 5 bases and the J gene lost 4 bases, with 10 bases spanning the gap. The material sequenced was peripheral blood. V and J are TRBV24-1 and TRBJ2-5; D remains unclear. The origin of this receptor is an elderly woman with COVID-19, enrolled during active disease. The CDR3 sequence: CATSGAAGETQYF. The CDR3 DNA follows: TGTGCCACCAGTGGGGCAGCCGGAGAGACCCAGTACTTC.